This T cell receptor beta chain was sequenced for a study of CD8 T cells in ankylosing spondylitis. Notes on the study in general: Seven or eight highly homologous variants made up a TCR beta motif, and this motif appeared characteristic of ankylosing spondylitis blood. There was reportedly significant enrichment of clones that were disease-linked in matched ankylosing spondylitis synovial fluid.

This clonotype was seen a handful of times. Its antigen is unknown. TCRdb independently ran MiXCR on the 5' RACE reads; one entry per CDR3 protein. Altogether 200,000 to 250,000 distinct CDR3 sequences are present, around 18% being singletons, with the ten largest covering about 42%. Trimming removed 4 bases from V and 1 base from J; junction bases left unmatched: 4. Germline CDR1 and CDR2: KGHDR and SFDVKD. This CDR3 has 16 amino acids. The clonotype comes from a male donor with ankylosing spondylitis. Sequences were obtained from blood, either unsorted or a sorted T cell fraction (not recorded which). V and J are TRBV24-1 and TRBJ1-3; 9 bases are a match to TRBD1. The CDR3 here is CATSEQGAQSGNTIYF. In nucleotides, the CDR3 is TGTGCCACCAGTGAACAGGGGGCCCAATCTGGAAACACCATATATTTT.